Following are 10 T cell receptor beta chains from one sample sequenced in a study of blood T cell repertoires in COVID-19. TCRdb's table, derived via immunoSEQ multiplex PCR, lists solely in-frame clones and lacks some. The sample lists some 150,000 clones; roughly nine tenths were seen once. Sequenced: peripheral blood. The receptors shown here come from a man aged 45-60 years with acute or convalescent COVID-19.

The rearrangement uses TRBV28 and TRBJ1-2; 9 nucleotides align to TRBD1. Trimming cost V 6 bases and J 2 bases; bases outside gene matches: 7. Germline V gene lookup returns CDR1 MDHEN and CDR2 SYDVKM. This CDR3 comprises 15 residues. The CDR3 reads CASSRTGVGNYGYTF. DNA for the CDR3: TGTGCCAGCAGCCGGACAGGGGTTGGGAACTATGGCTACACCTTC.

This clone came up a few times. The chain combines TRBV18 with TRBJ1-5; 9 bases fit TRBD1. V shed 5 bases and J 6 bases; nucleotides not matched to a gene: 8. Germline V CDR1 and CDR2: KGHSH, LQKENI. The CDR3 spans 15 residues. The CDR3, as DNA: TGTGCCAGCTCAACCGGGACAGGGACGGTTCAGCCCCAGCATTTT. Translated, it gives CASSTGTGTVQPQHF.

The V and J genes are TRBV29-1 and TRBJ1-5; D gene uncertain. The V end was cut by 4 bases, the J end by 0 bases, with 10 bases between. CDR1 is SQVTM and CDR2 is ANQGSEA in the germline V gene. The CDR3 covers 14 residues. The CDR3, as DNA: TGCAGCGTTGTTCTAGTAAATAGCAATCAGCCCCAGCATTTT. It specifies CSVVLVNSNQPQHF.

This chain connects TRBV19 to TRBJ2-2, with 9 bases lining up with TRBD1. Per germline, CDR1 LNHDA and CDR2 SQIVND (reference sequence). The CDR3 consists of 15 residues. The J segment lost 7 bases and the V segment lost 4 bases, leaving 7 bases of the junction unmatched. The CDR3 reads CASSTGTGTSGELFF. CDR3 sequence (DNA): TGTGCCAGTAGTACAGGGACAGGGACCAGCGGGGAGCTGTTTTTT.

A few counts support this clone. DNA of the CDR3: TGTGCCAGCTCACGCGGCGGGGGCAATCAGCCCCAGCATTTT. This sequence encodes CASSRGGGNQPQHF. The J gene is TRBJ1-5, the V gene TRBV18; D not resolved. The CDR3 totals 14 residues. Looked up from germline, CDR1 is KGHSH and CDR2 is LQKENI. Trimming took 4 bases from V and 2 from J, leaving 9 bases between them.

This chain connects TRBV7-9 to TRBJ2-7; D call uncertain. This CDR3 spans 13 amino acids. The germline V gene has CDR1 SEHNR and CDR2 FQNEAQ (reference sequence). V gave up 1 base and J gave up 5 bases, with 9 bases separating them. CDR3: CASSLGPEDEQYF. The CDR3 bases are TGTGCCAGCAGCTTAGGACCTGAGGACGAGCAGTACTTC. The whole variable domain, remainder taken from reference TRBV7-9 and TRBJ2-7, is DTGVSQNPRHKITKRGQNVTFRCDPISEHNRLYWYRQTLGQGPEFLTYFQNEAQLEKSRLLSDRFSAERPKGSFSTLEIQRTEQGDSAMYLCASSLGPEDEQYFGPGTRLTVT.

This sequence joins TRBV6-5 and TRBJ1-5, with D possibly matching TRBD1 (5 bases). The V end was cut by 2 bases, the J end by 4 bases, with 12 bases between. The CDR3 has 15 amino acids. Germline-derived CDR1 and CDR2 are MNHEY and SVGAGI. This CDR3 is CASSYPMGGNQPQHF. The CDR3 DNA follows: TGTGCCAGCAGTTACCCGATGGGGGGGAATCAGCCCCAGCATTTT.

This chain uses TRBV21-1 with TRBJ1-4. TRBV21-1 is described as a pseudogene. There are 19 residues in the CDR3. CDR3 amino acids: CASSKGFRDYLLANEKLFF. DNA for the CDR3: TGTGCCAGCAGCAAAGGATTCAGGGACTACCTTTTAGCTAATGAAAAACTGTTTTTT.

V and J are TRBV9 and TRBJ1-2, with D unclear. The V gene's germline CDR1 is SGDLS and CDR2 YYNGEE. CDR3 length equals 13 residues. V was shortened by 2 bases and J by 4 bases, with 9 bases between the two germline ends. CDR3 residues: CASSVEPSYGYTF. The CDR3 bases are TGTGCCAGCAGCGTCGAACCGAGCTATGGCTACACCTTC.

This clone was observed once. This rearrangement joins TRBV20-1 to TRBJ2-7, with D hard to call. The V gene's germline CDR1 is DFQATT and CDR2 SNEGSKA (reference sequence). The CDR3 is made up of 11 amino acids. The V end lost 3 bases, the J end lost 2 bases, and 5 bases lay between the germline ends. The CDR3 loop reads CSASTAYEQYV. In DNA form, the CDR3 reads TGCAGTGCTAGTACAGCCTACGAGCAGTACGTC.